These 20 T cell receptor beta chains were all obtained from the same sample, sequenced in a study of blood T cell repertoires in COVID-19. Libraries were prepared by immunoSEQ multiplex PCR; TCRdb keeps only in-frame clonotypes and omits some of them. The sample lists 250,000 to 300,000 clones; 85% were seen once. Sample: peripheral blood. These receptors were obtained from a man aged 50 to 59 with active or convalescent COVID-19.

This clone appeared a few times. The chain has TRBV9 and TRBJ1-2; the match to TRBD1 covers 9 bases. CDR1 and CDR2 (germline): SGDLS, YYNGEE. Unmatched junction bases numbered 2, after V lost 0 bases and J lost 2 bases. This CDR3 spans 15 amino acids. CDR3 coding DNA: TGTGCCAGCAGCGTAGCAGGACAGGGGAACTATGGCTACACCTTC. Residues: CASSVAGQGNYGYTF.

The rearrangement uses TRBV6-5 and TRBJ2-7; weak D call: TRBD2 (6 bases). Trimming stripped 2 bases from V and 3 bases from J, with 11 bases between. The germline CDR1 and CDR2 sequences are MNHEY and SVGAGI. This CDR3 comprises 14 residues. The CDR3 sequence is CASSYAGGFYEQYF. In nucleotides, the CDR3 is TGTGCCAGCAGTTACGCCGGGGGTTTCTACGAGCAGTACTTC.

J is TRBJ2-2 and V is TRBV5-1; 8 bases match TRBD1. The germline V gene encodes CDR1 SGHRS and CDR2 YFSETQ. The CDR3 is 15 residues long. J lost 6 bases, V lost 0 bases, and 4 bases had no gene match. CDR3 region: CASSLGTGYAGELFF. The CDR3 DNA sequence: TGCGCCAGCAGCTTGGGGACAGGGTACGCCGGGGAGCTGTTTTTT. The whole variable domain, filled in from reference TRBV5-1 and TRBJ2-2, reads KAGVTQTPRYLIKTRGQQVTLSCSPISGHRSVSWYQQTPGQGLQFLFEYFSETQRNKGNFPGRFSGRQFSNSRSEMNVSTLELGDSALYLCASSLGTGYAGELFFGEGSRLTVL.

V gene TRBV12-3 or TRBV12-4 combines with J gene TRBJ2-7; tentatively, D is TRBD2 (7 bases). The CDR3 extends over 13 amino acids. Trimming removed 7 bases at V and 2 bases at J, with 12 bases between. The CDR3 protein is CASKRGTTYEQYF. DNA for the CDR3: TGTGCCAGCAAGAGGGGGACTACCTACGAGCAGTACTTC.

J is TRBJ1-2 and V is TRBV24-1, with D possibly matching TRBD1 (6 bases). CDR3 size: 16 residues. Deletions cut 12 bases from V and 6 bases from J, with 28 bases between. Germline CDR1 and CDR2: KGHDR and SFDVKD. CDR3 bases: TGTGCCGCGGGGGCCCTCATCCTAACCCAGTCGGATGGCTACACCTTC. It codes for CAAGALILTQSDGYTF.

The chain employs TRBV3-1 (or the pseudogene TRBV3-2) and TRBJ2-3; 9 bases align to TRBD1. The V and J ends lost 4 bases and 0 bases, in that order; junction bases with no gene match: 2. The CDR3 extends over 15 amino acids. Germline loops: CDR1 LGHDT, CDR2 YNNKEL (reference sequence). CDR3 bases: TGTGCCAGCAGCCCGGGGACAGGGAGCACAGATACGCAGTATTTT. Translating gives CASSPGTGSTDTQYF.

This clone has only a few counts. The rearrangement uses TRBV7-9 and TRBJ2-1; TRBD2 matches at 11 bases. The junction had 8 bases not matched to a gene; V was cut back by 3 bases and J by 7 bases. This CDR3 contains 16 residues. Germline-derived CDR1 and CDR2 are SEHNR and FQNEAQ (reference sequence). The DNA for the CDR3 is TGTGCCAGCAGCTTGGGACTAGCGGAGACTGGGAATGAGCAGTTCTTC. It specifies CASSLGLAETGNEQFF.

In this sample, this clone turned up a few times. The genes are TRBV2 and TRBJ2-7, with 9 bases matching TRBD1. V was clipped by 6 bases and J by 3 bases; unmatched bases: 0. The CDR3 covers 12 residues. Germline CDR1 is SNHLY and CDR2 is FYNNEI. The CDR3 loop reads CASRTGGYEQYF. The DNA for the CDR3 is TGTGCCAGCAGGACAGGGGGCTACGAGCAGTACTTC.

This clone was found once. The V gene is TRBV19, the J gene TRBJ2-7; 10 positions match TRBD2. The CDR3 consists of 15 residues. With V trimmed by 6 bases and J by 5 bases, 10 bases remained unmatched. Germline loops: CDR1 LNHDA, CDR2 SQIVND (reference sequence). This CDR3 is CASRRELAGAHEQYF. The CDR3 DNA reads TGTGCCAGTAGGCGGGAGCTAGCGGGAGCCCACGAGCAGTACTTC.

This chain connects TRBV24-1 to TRBJ2-3, with 9 bases fitting TRBD2. With 0 bases clipped from V and 4 bases from J, the junction kept 13 bases outside the gene matches. Germline CDR1 and CDR2: KGHDR and SFDVKD. The CDR3 totals 19 residues. The CDR3 sequence is CATSDLTWDGTSLPDTQYF. The CDR3 region has the DNA TGTGCCACCAGTGATTTGACCTGGGACGGGACTAGCCTTCCAGATACGCAGTATTTT.

V usage is TRBV5-1 and J usage is TRBJ1-3, with TRBD1 as a possible D gene (6 bases). This CDR3 has 15 amino acids. Germline V gene sequence: CDR1 SGHRS, CDR2 YFSETQ. Trimming left V 0 bases short and J 6 bases short, with 13 bases between. The CDR3 loop reads CASSLEGQGPNTIYF. CDR3 in DNA: TGCGCCAGCAGCTTGGAGGGGCAGGGGCCAAACACCATATATTTT. Looking up the rest from reference TRBV5-1 and TRBJ1-3 gives the full variable domain: KAGVTQTPRYLIKTRGQQVTLSCSPISGHRSVSWYQQTPGQGLQFLFEYFSETQRNKGNFPGRFSGRQFSNSRSEMNVSTLELGDSALYLCASSLEGQGPNTIYFGEGSWLTVV.

This chain connects TRBV5-1 to TRBJ2-1; 9 bases are a match to TRBD2. The CDR3 covers 20 residues. The germline gives CDR1 SGHRS, CDR2 YFSETQ. The ends lost 0 bases at V and 5 bases at J; junction bases unmatched: 18. CDR3 DNA: TGCGCCAGCAGCTTGGCTTCCTTAGGTAGGTGGTTAGCGGGAGACAATGAGCAGTTCTTC. Encoded protein: CASSLASLGRWLAGDNEQFF.

The gene calls are TRBV7-2 and TRBJ2-1; TRBD2 matches 7 bases. The CDR3 covers 14 residues. V gave up 5 bases and J gave up 6 bases; unmatched junction bases: 7. CDR1 is SGHTA and CDR2 is FQGNSA in the germline V gene. CDR3 bases: TGTGCCAGCAGCCCGGGAGGTCTCGGCAATGAGCAGTTCTTC. As protein: CASSPGGLGNEQFF.

The J gene is TRBJ1-3, the V gene TRBV29-1; D gene ambiguous. This CDR3 has 15 amino acids. The germline gives CDR1 SQVTM, CDR2 ANQGSEA. Trimming shortened V by 4 bases and J by 0 bases, and 13 bases separated the two germline ends. For the CDR3, the DNA is TGCAGCGTTGTTTGGGCCTACTCCTCTGGAAACACCATATATTTT. This translates into CSVVWAYSSGNTIYF. Full variable domain (outside the CDR3, taken from reference TRBV29-1 and TRBJ1-3): SAVISQKPSRDICQRGTSLTIQCQVDSQVTMMFWYRQQPGQSLTLIATANQGSEATYESGFVIDKFPISRPNLTFSTLTVSNMSPEDSSIYLCSVVWAYSSGNTIYFGEGSWLTVV.

The chain employs TRBV11-2 and TRBJ1-2, with D uncertain. CDR1 and CDR2 from the germline V gene are SGHAT and FQNNGV. V lost 7 bases to trimming and J lost 7 bases, with 16 bases between them. The CDR3 has 13 residues. CDR3 DNA sequence: TGTGCCAGCACCCCAAAAGTCGGTAGTGGCTACACCTTC. The encoded protein is CASTPKVGSGYTF.

The rearrangement links TRBV2 to TRBJ1-1; TRBD1 matches 11 bases. In germline, CDR1 is SNHLY, CDR2 FYNNEI. The J segment lost 5 bases and the V segment lost 6 bases, leaving 11 bases of the junction unmatched. The CDR3 runs 16 residues. The CDR3, as DNA: TGTGCCAGCAGGTTTTGGACAGGGGGCGCGAGGACTGAAGCTTTCTTT. Encoded protein: CASRFWTGGARTEAFF.

DNA for the CDR3: TGTGCCAGTAGTGCTCCGGGACGGGAGCGTGAAAAACTGTTTTTT. This encodes CASSAPGREREKLFF. The chain couples TRBV19 to TRBJ1-4; a weak D match, TRBD1 (5 bases). Deletions cut 5 bases from V and 7 bases from J, with 17 bases between. The CDR3 has 15 amino acids. Germline-derived CDR1 and CDR2 are LNHDA and SQIVND (reference sequence).

This clone was detected a few times. V and J are TRBV2 and TRBJ2-5; 7 nucleotides agree with TRBD1. Trimming took 0 bases from V and 5 from J; bases not matched to a gene: 9. The CDR3 consists of 16 residues. From germline, CDR1 is SNHLY and CDR2 FYNNEI. DNA of the CDR3: TGTGCCAGCAGTGAAGCTAGAGGGGGCGCAGGGGAGACCCAGTACTTC. Its translation: CASSEARGGAGETQYF.

CDR3 sequence (DNA): TGCGCCAGCAGCTGGGGCGGGAGGGGGAATGAGCAGTTCTTC. This codes for CASSWGGRGNEQFF. The chain uses TRBV5-1 and TRBJ2-1; 9 positions match TRBD2. The junction had 5 bases not matched to a gene; V was cut back by 3 bases and J by 7 bases. Germline lookup yields CDR1 SGHRS and CDR2 YFSETQ. This CDR3 has 14 residues. Using reference TRBV5-1 and TRBJ2-1 for the parts outside the CDR3, the full variable domain is KAGVTQTPRYLIKTRGQQVTLSCSPISGHRSVSWYQQTPGQGLQFLFEYFSETQRNKGNFPGRFSGRQFSNSRSEMNVSTLELGDSALYLCASSWGGRGNEQFFGPGTRLTVL.

The chain has TRBV9 and TRBJ2-5, with 8 nucleotides matching TRBD2. Germline CDR1 reads SGDLS; CDR2 reads YYNGEE. This CDR3 is built from 17 residues. V shed 7 bases and J 3 bases; nucleotides not matched to a gene: 17. This CDR3 is CASGMAGTRLIEETQYF. The CDR3 DNA reads TGTGCCAGCGGAATGGCTGGGACTAGACTGATAGAAGAGACCCAGTACTTC.